The rows below give T cell receptor beta chains drawn from one sample of a study of graft-versus-host responses after intestinal transplantation. Only in-frame clones appear in the TCRdb table, and some are missing; sequencing was by immunoSEQ multiplex PCR. The repertoire includes around 33,000 clones, around 94% of them detected once, and less than 0.85% sits in the top ten. Sequenced here: PBMCs, sampled 16 days after intestinal transplant. These TCRs come from a human patient who received an intestinal transplant, so some T cells may come from the graft donor. Each CDR3 is given without its conserved first and last residue.

v_gene	len	CDR3aa
TRBV10-1	14	ASRAGTGLSNQPQH
TRBV28	11	ASNNRGYHGYT
TRBV27	16	ASRHSRVGLAGNNEQF
TRBV6-1	12	ASILFQGGDGYT
TRBV27	11	ASKVAGTETQY
TRBV5-4	7	ASSLRPP
TRBV11-2	14	ASSLVWTGGSYEQY
TRBV4-1	12	ASSQDTSGYEQY
TRBV27	12	ASSLSVGYNEQF
TRBV7-3	13	ASSLGAGVPGEQY
TRBV29-1	12	SVARAGAWNEQF
TRBV9	12	ASSVGFPTGELF
TRBV7-6	11	ASSLLPGNEQF
TRBV27	12	ASSWLDRADEQY
TRBV28	11	ASSTPGFTEAF
TRBV28	12	ASRALVIGNEQF
TRBV14	13	ASSVGQGASYEQY
TRBV2	12	AGETGGPRDTQY
TRBV19	12	ASSRGTSPNEQF
TRBV10-1	14	ARRGGQSSSGNTIY
TRBV19	13	ASNPTGEGTGELF
TRBV6-1	13	ASRMTSGRIGEQF
TRBV11-3	13	ASSLDSGPQETQY
TRBV28	13	ASSFGTGPYYEQY
TRBV9	12	ASSPRGLDTEAF
TRBV5-1	14	ASSPEYRQPTDTQY
TRBV5-1	13	ASGEGRGRSETQY
TRBV4-3	13	ASSPRDISYNEQF
TRBV4-3	13	ASSQEADSNQPQH
TRBV7-9	11	ASSPRGEDEQY
TRBV28	15	ASSLLVAERSYNEQF
TRBV28	14	ASSLGRAVSGNTIY
TRBV7-6	11	ASSSYRGETQY
TRBV2	13	ASGGLAASTDTQY
TRBV28	11	ASTTGTGDGYT
TRBV6-5	9	ASSLKETQY
TRBV28	13	ASSLSGRVYNEQF
TRBV7-6	14	ASRLNQGNSYNEQF
TRBV6-1	15	ASSGYSDSWGPDTQY
TRBV6-1	13	ASSKPQQGAYEQY
TRBV10-3	11	AIMGQGAREQY
TRBV4-3	12	ASSQEGPLDEQY
TRBV27	11	ASSWETGYGYT
TRBV7-6	14	ASSLVVGSSYNEQF
TRBV5-1	12	ASSLATTGGGYT
TRBV30	13	AWSEGLLGTDTQY
TRBV4-3	13	ASSQEVRRGYGYT
TRBV28	11	ASSDRARDGYT
TRBV21-1	13	ASSKGTVLTDTQY
TRBV11-2	11	ASSQRWGNTIY
TRBV7-2	14	ASSVGRLAGTDTQY